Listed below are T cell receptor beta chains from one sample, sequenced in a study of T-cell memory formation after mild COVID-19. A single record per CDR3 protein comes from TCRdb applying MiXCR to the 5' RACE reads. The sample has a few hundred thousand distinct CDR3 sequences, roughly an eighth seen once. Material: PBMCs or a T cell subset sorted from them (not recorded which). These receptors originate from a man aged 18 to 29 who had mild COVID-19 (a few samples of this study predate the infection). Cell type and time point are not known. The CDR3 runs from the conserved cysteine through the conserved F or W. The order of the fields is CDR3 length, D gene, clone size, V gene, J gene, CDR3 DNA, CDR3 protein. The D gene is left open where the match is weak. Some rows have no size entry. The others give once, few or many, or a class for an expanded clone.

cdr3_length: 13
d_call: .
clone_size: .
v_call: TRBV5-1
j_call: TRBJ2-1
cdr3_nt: TGCGCCAGCAGCTTGGTACAGAACAATGAGCAGTTCTTC
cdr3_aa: CASSLVQNNEQFF

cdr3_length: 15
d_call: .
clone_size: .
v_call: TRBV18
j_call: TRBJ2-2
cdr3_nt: TGTGCCAGCTCACCGAGAGACGGACACACCGGGGAGCTGTTTTTT
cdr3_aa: CASSPRDGHTGELFF

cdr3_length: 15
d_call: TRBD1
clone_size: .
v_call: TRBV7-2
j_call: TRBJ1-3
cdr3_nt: TGTGCCAGCAGATCAGGGGGGAGCTCTGGAAACACCATATATTTT
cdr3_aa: CASRSGGSSGNTIYF

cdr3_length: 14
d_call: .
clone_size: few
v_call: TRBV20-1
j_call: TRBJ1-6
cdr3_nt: TGCAGTGCTGAAGCGGACAGACATAATTCACCCCTCCACTTT
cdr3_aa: CSAEADRHNSPLHF

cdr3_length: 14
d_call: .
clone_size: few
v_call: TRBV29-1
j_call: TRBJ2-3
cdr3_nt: TGCAGCGTTGAAGGAGGGGCCGGCGGAGATACGCAGTATTTT
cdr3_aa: CSVEGGAGGDTQYF

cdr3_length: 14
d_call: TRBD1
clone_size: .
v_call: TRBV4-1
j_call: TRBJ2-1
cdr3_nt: TGCGCCAGCAGCCACCAGGGGGATTACAATGAGCAGTTCTTC
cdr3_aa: CASSHQGDYNEQFF

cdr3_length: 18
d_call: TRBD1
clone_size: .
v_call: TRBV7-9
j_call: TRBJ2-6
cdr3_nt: TGTGCCAGCAGAATAGGACAGGGGCAGAGTTCTGGGGCCAACGTCCTGACTTTC
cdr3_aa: CASRIGQGQSSGANVLTF

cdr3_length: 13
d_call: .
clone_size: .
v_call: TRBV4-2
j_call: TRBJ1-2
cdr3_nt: TGTGCCAGCAGCCATCCGGGACAAGATGGCTACACCTTC
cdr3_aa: CASSHPGQDGYTF

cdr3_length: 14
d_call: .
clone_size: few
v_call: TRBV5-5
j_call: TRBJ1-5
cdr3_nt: TGTGCCAGCAGCTTGTACCGCATCAATCAGCCCCAGCATTTT
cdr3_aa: CASSLYRINQPQHF

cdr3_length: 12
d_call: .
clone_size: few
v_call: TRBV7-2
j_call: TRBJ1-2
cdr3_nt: TGTGCCAGCAGCCCCGGGGAGTATGGCTACACCTTC
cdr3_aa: CASSPGEYGYTF

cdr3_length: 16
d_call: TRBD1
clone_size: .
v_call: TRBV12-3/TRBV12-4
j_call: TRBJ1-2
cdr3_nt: TGTGCCAGCAGACACACAGGGGAACGGTTTTACTATGGCTACACCTTC
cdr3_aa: CASRHTGERFYYGYTF

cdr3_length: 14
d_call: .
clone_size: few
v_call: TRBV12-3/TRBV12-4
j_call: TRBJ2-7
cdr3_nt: TGTGCCAGCAGTTTAGGGGGGAATACCTACGAGCAGTACTTC
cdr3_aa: CASSLGGNTYEQYF

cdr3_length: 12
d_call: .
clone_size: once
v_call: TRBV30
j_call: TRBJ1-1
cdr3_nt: TGTGCCTGGAAGGGAGGGGGGACTGAAGCTTTCTTT
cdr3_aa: CAWKGGGTEAFF

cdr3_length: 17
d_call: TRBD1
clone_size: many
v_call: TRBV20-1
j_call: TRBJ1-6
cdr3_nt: TGCAGTGCTAGAGGACTTGGACAGGGAAGTTCGCGGTCACCCCTCCACTTT
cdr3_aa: CSARGLGQGSSRSPLHF

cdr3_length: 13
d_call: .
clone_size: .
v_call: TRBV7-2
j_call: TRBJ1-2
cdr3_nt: TGTGCCAGCAGCTTAGAAACAGTCTATGGCTACACCTTC
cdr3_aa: CASSLETVYGYTF

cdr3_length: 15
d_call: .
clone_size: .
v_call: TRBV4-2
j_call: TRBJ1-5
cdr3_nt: TGTGCCAGCAGCCAAGAATCCGGAAGCAATCAGCCCCAGCATTTT
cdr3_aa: CASSQESGSNQPQHF

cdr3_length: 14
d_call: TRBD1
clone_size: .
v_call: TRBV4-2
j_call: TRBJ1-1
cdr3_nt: TGTGCCAGCAGCCAGTTACAGGGGAGGACTGAAGCTTTCTTT
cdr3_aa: CASSQLQGRTEAFF